The 8 T cell receptor beta chains in this list originate from one sample, sequenced in a study of blood T cells in healthy people across ages. Through a sample-barcoded 5' primer and a J-beta primer mix, a second PCR was run for roughly 6 to 11 cycles. TCRdb processed the 5' RACE reads anew with MiXCR; each CDR3 protein has one entry. The sample carries about 1.5 million distinct CDR3 sequences, 42% recorded once. The sequencing sample was made of blood. The receptors come from a woman aged 18-29 years in good health.

About this clonotype: A much larger clone lies a single base off, so this may be a read error. The V call is TRBV27, the J call TRBJ2-1; no definite D call. The CDR3 has 11 residues. The germline V gene encodes CDR1 MNHEY and CDR2 SMNVEV (reference sequence). The CDR3 bases are TGTGCCAGCACCCTCTACAAGGAGCAGTTCTTC. Amino acids: CASTLYKEQFF.

This clonotype has just a few counts. In DNA, the CDR3 is TGCAGTGCTAGTGGGATTGGGCTAACCTACGAGCAGTACTTC. This sequence encodes CSASGIGLTYEQYF. The V and J genes are TRBV20-1 and TRBJ2-5; D unresolved. The end of the DNA is better explained by TRBJ2-7, so the J call may be wrong. Germline CDR1 reads DFQATT; CDR2 reads SNEGSKA (reference sequence). The CDR3 has 14 residues.

Only one count was recorded for this clonotype. V and J are TRBV5-1 and TRBJ2-7; 7 nucleotides line up with TRBD1. Germline CDR1 is SGHRS and CDR2 is YFSETQ. The CDR3 length is 15 residues. J was trimmed by 2 bases and V by 4 bases; bases with no gene match: 9. The CDR3 DNA is TGCGCCAGCAGCACGGGACAGACGTACCCCTACGAGCAGTACTTC. The encoded protein is CASSTGQTYPYEQYF.

The V call is TRBV5-6, the J call TRBJ2-1; TRBD1 agrees at 9 bases. The CDR3 is 14 residues long. Trimming removed 6 bases from V and 3 bases from J; junction bases left unmatched: 4. The germline CDR1 and CDR2 sequences are SGHDT and YYEEEE. CDR3 nucleotide sequence: TGTGCCAGCATACAGGGGGCGTTCTACAATGAGCAGTTCTTC. Protein sequence: CASIQGAFYNEQFF.

This clonotype was counted ten times or more. The chain joins TRBV27 to TRBJ1-1, with D possibly being TRBD1 (5 bases). The CDR3 spans 14 residues. V lost 3 bases, J lost 1 base, and 9 bases lay in between. CDR1 and CDR2 (germline): MNHEY, SMNVEV (reference sequence). CDR3 sequence (DNA): TGTGCCAGCAGTTTGGCGGGGCCGAACACTGAAGCTTTCTTT. Protein sequence: CASSLAGPNTEAFF.

Regarding this clonotype: An end of the junction differs from the germline gene, which may be a read error. The CDR3 bases are TGTGTCAGCAGTTTAACAGGAAACTCCTACAATGAGCAGTTCTTC. It translates to CVSSLTGNSYNEQFF. The rearrangement links TRBV28 to TRBJ2-1; a possible D gene is TRBD1 (5 bases). Germline-derived CDR1 and CDR2 are MDHEN and SYDVKM. The CDR3 contains 15 residues.

In its sample, this clonotype was seen a few times. This chain links TRBV20-1 with TRBJ2-1; no firm D call. The CDR3 has 11 residues. Trimming shortened V by 5 bases and J by 5 bases, and 7 bases separated the two germline ends. CDR1 and CDR2 from the germline V gene are DFQATT and SNEGSKA (reference sequence). For the CDR3, the DNA is TGCAGTGCTCGGCCCAACAATGAGCAGTTCTTC. Translation: CSARPNNEQFF.

The V and J genes are TRBV10-3 and TRBJ2-7, with 8 nucleotides matching TRBD1. The V and J ends lost 2 bases and 7 bases, in that order; junction bases with no gene match: 19. The CDR3 covers 18 residues. Germline CDR1 is ENHRY and CDR2 is SYGVKD. CDR3 loop: CAISELVPQGAGYNEQYF. As DNA, the CDR3 is TGTGCCATCAGTGAGCTGGTTCCTCAGGGGGCAGGCTACAATGAGCAGTACTTC.